The 8 T cell receptor beta chains presented below share a single source sample, sequenced in a study of T-cell reconstitution after alpha-beta-depleted transplantation in children. The library targeted TCRbeta and was prepared with unique molecular identifiers. Using its own MiXCR run on the PCR reads, TCRdb lists one record per CDR3 protein. The repertoire has hundreds of thousands of distinct CDR3 sequences, 10% to 15% of them found once; the top ten carry over 2%. The source was PBMCs, mostly from graft donor cells, collected 360 days after TCRalphabeta/CD19-depleted stem cell transplant. The receptors originated from a male patient aged 5 to 17 who had a stem cell transplant for acute myeloid leukemia, so the T cells may come from the graft donor.

The V call is TRBV2, the J call TRBJ1-2; TRBD1 might be the D (6 bases). Germline V gene data show CDR1 as SNHLY and CDR2 as FYNNEI. CDR3 size: 12 residues. The ends were cut back, 6 bases at V and 8 bases at J, with 13 bases in the middle. The CDR3 region is CASSPRGIGYTF. The CDR3, as DNA: TGTGCCAGCAGCCCCAGGGGCATCGGCTACACCTTC.

This clonotype was detected only a few times. The rearrangement links TRBV18 to TRBJ1-2; a possible D gene is TRBD1 (5 bases). Trimming took off 3 bases at V and 0 bases at J, with 11 bases between the two ends. CDR1 is KGHSH, CDR2 LQKENI, per germline. The CDR3 sequence is 15 residues long. The CDR3 DNA reads as TGTGCCAGCTCACCGCTACAGGAAGCTAACTATGGCTACACCTTC. It yields the protein CASSPLQEANYGYTF.

This clonotype was observed a few times. V usage is TRBV12-3 or TRBV12-4 and J usage is TRBJ1-5; unclear D gene. V was trimmed by 4 bases and J by 4 bases, leaving 8 bases between them. This CDR3 has 13 amino acids. The CDR3 DNA reads TGTGCCAGCAGTTCCTCGACTAATCAGCCCCAGCATTTT. This gives the protein CASSSSTNQPQHF.

In this sample, this clonotype turned up a few times. The V call is TRBV7-8, the J call TRBJ2-2, with D unclear. The CDR3 consists of 15 residues. In germline, CDR1 is SGHVS, CDR2 FQNEAQ. V was trimmed by 5 bases and J by 8 bases, leaving 18 bases between them. This CDR3 is CASSPAPLGGGELFF. CDR3 nucleotide sequence: TGTGCCAGCAGCCCCGCCCCTCTGGGTGGGGGGGAGCTGTTTTTT.

The CDR3 spells CASSPLAIFSYEQYF. DNA for the CDR3: TGTGCCAGCAGCCCTCTAGCGATCTTCTCCTACGAGCAGTACTTC. The chain joins TRBV7-9 to TRBJ2-7; D is perhaps TRBD2 (6 bases). Trimming took 5 bases from V and 0 from J, leaving 14 bases between them. Germline V gene lookup returns CDR1 SEHNR and CDR2 FQNEAQ (reference sequence). CDR3 length equals 15 residues.

V is TRBV6-5 and J is TRBJ2-5, with 8 positions matching TRBD1. The V gene's germline CDR1 is MNHEY and CDR2 SVGAGI. V shed 0 bases and J 4 bases; nucleotides not matched to a gene: 1. This CDR3 has 14 residues. The CDR3 protein is CASSYSGTGETQYF. In DNA form, the CDR3 reads TGTGCCAGCAGTTACTCCGGGACAGGAGAGACCCAGTACTTC.

The J gene is TRBJ2-1, the V gene TRBV11-2; 8 bases are a match to TRBD2. The CDR3 sequence is 19 residues long. CDR1 SGHAT and CDR2 FQNNGV come from the germline V gene. The V and J ends lost 5 bases and 5 bases, in that order; junction bases with no gene match: 20. In nucleotides, the CDR3 is TGTGCCAGCAGCCCTCACCTGCGGGGGGCCGGGACTTTCAACAATGAGCAGTTCTTC. Amino acid sequence: CASSPHLRGAGTFNNEQFF. The full variable domain, in which reference TRBV11-2 and TRBJ2-1 provide the parts outside the CDR3, is EAGVAQSPRYKIIEKRQSVAFWCNPISGHATLYWYQQILGQGPKLLIQFQNNGVVDDSQLPKDRFSAERLKGVDSTLKIQPAKLEDSAVYLCASSPHLRGAGTFNNEQFFGPGTRLTVL.

A remark on this clonotype: An end of the junction differs from the germline gene, which may be a read error. CDR3 protein: CCARDRPGGAGANVLTF. As DNA, the CDR3 is TGCTGTGCTAGAGATAGGCCAGGGGGCGCTGGGGCCAACGTCCTGACTTTC. The rearrangement links TRBV20-1 to TRBJ2-6; TRBD1 aligns across 8 bases. Looked up from germline, CDR1 is DFQATT and CDR2 is SNEGSKA (reference sequence). This CDR3 contains 17 residues.